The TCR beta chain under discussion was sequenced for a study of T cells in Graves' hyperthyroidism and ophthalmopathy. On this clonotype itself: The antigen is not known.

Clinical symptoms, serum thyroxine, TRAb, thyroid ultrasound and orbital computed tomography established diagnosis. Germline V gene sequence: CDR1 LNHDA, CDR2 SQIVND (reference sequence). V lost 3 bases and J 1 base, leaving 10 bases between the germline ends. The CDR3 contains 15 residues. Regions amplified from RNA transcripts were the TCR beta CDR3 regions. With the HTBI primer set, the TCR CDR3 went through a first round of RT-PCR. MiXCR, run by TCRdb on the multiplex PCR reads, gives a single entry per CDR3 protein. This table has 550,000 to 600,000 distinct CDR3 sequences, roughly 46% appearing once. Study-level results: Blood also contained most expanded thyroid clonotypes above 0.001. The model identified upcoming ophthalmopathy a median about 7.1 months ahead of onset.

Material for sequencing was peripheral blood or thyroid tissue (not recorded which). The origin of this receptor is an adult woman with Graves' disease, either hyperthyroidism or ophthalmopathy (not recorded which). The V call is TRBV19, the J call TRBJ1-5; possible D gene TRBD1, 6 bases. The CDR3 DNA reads TGTGCCAGTAGTATTCTCCAGGGGAGCAATCAGCCCCAGCATTTT. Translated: CASSILQGSNQPQHF.